The T cell receptor (beta chain) under discussion was sequenced for a study of regulatory T cells in long-lasting Graves disease. General study results and limits: Shared public clonotypes totalled about 2,800 in persistent patients, compared with roughly 970 in new patients. Those with persistent Graves' had less TCR diversity than newly diagnosed patients.

This clonotype occurred a few times. As yet, its antigen is unknown. Assembly of TCR beta libraries relied on iRepertoire HTBI primers together with Arm-PCR of CDR3 regions. TCRdb independently ran MiXCR on the multiplex PCR reads; one entry per CDR3 protein. Of approximately 470,000 distinct CDR3 sequences listed, around 16% are singletons. Indicated time point: newly diagnosed GD, antithyroid drugs for less than 3 months. Scientists built the TCR library using RNA that was extracted from PBMCs. In Xi'an, China, an endocrinology department was the source of patients. This CDR3 region has 16 residues. With 5 bases clipped from V and 7 bases from J, the junction kept 11 bases outside the gene matches. Germline V gives CDR1 LNHNV, CDR2 YYDKDF (reference sequence). In addition, the sample was reused for a study of T cells in Graves' hyperthyroidism and ophthalmopathy.

This chain links TRBV15 with TRBJ2-1; 10 nucleotides match TRBD2. The material sequenced was peripheral blood mononuclear cells (PBMCs), taken at new diagnosis, from a patient treated with antithyroid drugs. The sequence derives from a middle-aged man with Graves disease. The CDR3 spells CATSGPLAGEANEQFF. CDR3 nucleotides: TGTGCCACCAGCGGGCCTCTAGCGGGAGAAGCAAATGAGCAGTTCTTC.